These T cell receptor beta chains were read from a single sample in a study of blood T cell repertoires in COVID-19. Some clones are missing from TCRdb's copy, which holds only in-frame ones; the method was immunoSEQ multiplex PCR. The sample holds about 23,000 clones, approximately 80% seen once. The material sequenced was peripheral blood. Receptors originate from a man between 65 and 85 years old with acute or convalescent COVID-19. CDR3s include the opening cysteine and the closing phenylalanine or tryptophan. A D gene is named only where the DNA matches it firmly. The listing skips clone size in some rows; elsewhere it reads once, few, many or a size class.

>-|TRBD1|TRBJ1-1|TRBV5-1
TGCGCCAGCAGCTGGGGACAGGGGTCCACTGAAGCTTTCTTT
CASSWGQGSTEAFF
>-|-|TRBJ1-1|TRBV29-1
TGCAGCGTTCGCAGGACTTCAACCTCTGAAGCTTTCTTT
CSVRRTSTSEAFF
>-|-|TRBJ1-6|TRBV5-1
TGCGCCAGCAGCTTGGTCGGGGGAGCGGGATCACCCCTCCACTTT
CASSLVGGAGSPLHF
>-|TRBD1|TRBJ2-1|TRBV7-9
TGTGCCAGCAGCTTACCCTTGACAGGGACCAATGAGCAGTTCTTC
CASSLPLTGTNEQFF
>-|TRBD2|TRBJ2-3|TRBV5-5
TGTGCCAGCAGCCGGGAGGGAGGGAACACAGATACGCAGTATTTT
CASSREGGNTDTQYF
>-|TRBD2|TRBJ2-1|TRBV5-1
TGCGCCAGCAGCTTGGAGGGACTAGCGGGAGTGGATGAGCAGTTCTTC
CASSLEGLAGVDEQFF
>-|TRBD2|TRBJ2-3|TRBV10-3
TGTGCCATCAGTGAGAAGAGCGGGGGGGCAACAGATACGCAGTATTTT
CAISEKSGGATDTQYF
>-|TRBD1|TRBJ2-5|TRBV5-4
TGTGCCAGCAGCCCAAGGACAGGGCCCGGGGATAAGGAGACCCAGTACTTC
CASSPRTGPGDKETQYF
>-|-|TRBJ2-5|TRBV11-2
TGTGCCAGCAGCTTAAATTCAGTCCAAGAGACCCAGTACTTC
CASSLNSVQETQYF
>-|TRBD2|TRBJ2-5|TRBV4-3
TGCGCCAGCAGCCAAGACCCAGCGGGGGAGAGCGAGACCCAGTACTTC
CASSQDPAGESETQYF
>few|TRBD1|TRBJ2-2|TRBV30
TGTGCCTGGATCAGGGGGCCCGGGGAGCTGTTTTTT
CAWIRGPGELFF
>-|TRBD1|TRBJ1-5|TRBV12-3/TRBV12-4
TGTGCCAGCAGTCCAACAGGGGACCAGCCCCAGCATTTT
CASSPTGDQPQHF
>-|-|TRBJ2-1|TRBV7-9
TGTGCCAGCAGCTTAGGTAGGCGACGGGGAAATGAGCAGTTCTTC
CASSLGRRRGNEQFF
>-|-|TRBJ2-5|TRBV18
TGTGCCAGCTCACCCCAGACAGGACCTGGCGGTTCGACCCAGTACTTC
CASSPQTGPGGSTQYF
>-|-|TRBJ1-2|TRBV29-1
TGCAGCGGCCGGGACAAGAACTATGGCTACACCTTC
CSGRDKNYGYTF
>once|TRBD1|TRBJ2-2|TRBV6-4
TGTGCCAGCAGACAGGACAGGGAAGGCGGGGAGCTGTTTTTT
CASRQDREGGELFF
>once|TRBD1|TRBJ2-5|TRBV4-1
TGCGCCAGCAGCCTCCAAGGGACAGGGCTATTGACCCGGTACTTC
CASSLQGTGLLTRYF
>-|-|TRBJ1-4|TRBV7-8
TGTGCCAGCAGCGCCCGTTTCTCAGGGTCAAATGAAAAACTGTTTTTT
CASSARFSGSNEKLFF
>-|-|TRBJ1-1|TRBV19
TGTGCCAGTAGTATAGGGGCAGATATGAACACTGAAGCTTTCTTT
CASSIGADMNTEAFF
>-|TRBD2|TRBJ2-5|TRBV18
TGTGCCAGCTCACCCGCGACTAGCGGGGGGCAAGAGACCCAGTACTTC
CASSPATSGGQETQYF
>-|-|TRBJ1-5|TRBV6-5
TGTGCCAGCAGTCGCCTCGGGGGGAGGGATCAGCCCCAGCATTTT
CASSRLGGRDQPQHF
>-|TRBD1|TRBJ1-1|TRBV4-2
TGTGCCAGCAGCCAAGAGAGAGGGACAGGGGAGAACACTGAAGCTTTCTTT
CASSQERGTGENTEAFF
>-|-|TRBJ2-2|TRBV3-1/TRBV3-2
TGTGCCAGCAGCCAAGCTCGTGCGGCCGGGGAGCTGTTTTTT
CASSQARAAGELFF
>-|-|TRBJ2-3|TRBV28
TGTGCCAGCAGTACACTAAGGTATACGCAGTATTTT
CASSTLRYTQYF
>-|TRBD2|TRBJ2-2|TRBV7-2
TGTGCCAGCAGCTTCCTAGCGGGGAACACCGGGGAGCTGTTTTTT
CASSFLAGNTGELFF
>-|-|TRBJ1-1|TRBV21-1
TGTGCCAGCAGCACTCCTGTGGGCCAGGGCCACATCGGGAACACTGAAGCTTTCTTT
CASSTPVGQGHIGNTEAFF
>-|-|TRBJ1-6|TRBV6-6
TGTGCCAGCCGTCCGAACAGGGACCGGAATTCACCCCTCCACTTT
CASRPNRDRNSPLHF
>-|TRBD1|TRBJ1-2|TRBV10-3
TGTGCCATCAGTGGGGACAGGGAAGGTCGCACCTTC
CAISGDREGRTF
>-|-|TRBJ2-2|TRBV14
TGTGCCAGCAGCCGGGACTCCTTCACCGGGGAGCTGTTTTTT
CASSRDSFTGELFF
>-|TRBD1|TRBJ1-5|TRBV7-8
TGTGCCAGCAGCAGGGGACAGGGCAGGGAAACCCAGCATTTT
CASSRGQGRETQHF
>-|-|TRBJ2-5|TRBV6-2/TRBV6-3
TGTGCCAGCAGTTACTCGAATCAGGGGCGCCACGGGGAGACCCAGTACTTC
CASSYSNQGRHGETQYF
>-|-|TRBJ2-1|TRBV11-3
TGTGCCAGCAGCCTAGGGTATGGAGGTGCTACGTATGAGCAGTTCTTC
CASSLGYGGATYEQFF
>once|-|TRBJ2-2|TRBV7-8
TGTGCCAGCAGCTTAGAGCGGAGAAACACCGGGGAGCTGTTTTTT
CASSLERRNTGELFF
>-|-|TRBJ1-5|TRBV12-2
TGTGCAAGTCGCTTGACAGGGAAGACGGATCAGCCCCAGCATTTT
CASRLTGKTDQPQHF
>-|-|TRBJ1-2|TRBV5-4
TGTGCCAGCAGCATCGACAGCCGCTATGGCTACACCTTC
CASSIDSRYGYTF
>-|-|TRBJ1-2|TRBV3-1/TRBV3-2
TGTGCCAGCTTGCGGGGATTTTTCTATGGCTACACCTTC
CASLRGFFYGYTF
>-|-|TRBJ2-2|TRBV5-1
TGCGCCAGCAACCCACAGGCTTCTACCGGGGAGCTGTTTTTT
CASNPQASTGELFF
>-|TRBD1|TRBJ1-2|TRBV24-1
TGTGCCACCAGTGACCCTTCACAGGGGGCCTATGGCTACACCTTC
CATSDPSQGAYGYTF
>-|-|TRBJ2-2|TRBV9
TGTGCCAGCAGCCCCCGGAGGACCGGGGAGCTGTTTTTT
CASSPRRTGELFF
>few|TRBD2|TRBJ2-5|TRBV30
TGTGCCTGGAGTCGGAGCGGGATCCAGGGAGAGACCCAGTACTTC
CAWSRSGIQGETQYF
>-|TRBD1|TRBJ1-2|TRBV5-5
TGTGCCAGCAGCATGGACAGGGCTCTCTCGGGCTACACCTTC
CASSMDRALSGYTF
>-|TRBD2|TRBJ2-7|TRBV3-1/TRBV3-2
TGTGCCAGCAGCCAGCCTAGCGGGGGGCCCTACGAGCAGTACTTC
CASSQPSGGPYEQYF
>-|TRBD1|TRBJ2-7|TRBV7-2
TGTGCCGCTGGCCGGGACAGGGTCTACGAGCAGTACTTC
CAAGRDRVYEQYF
>-|-|TRBJ1-1|TRBV7-9
TGTGCCAGCAGCTTCAGGGGTATCGACACTGAAGCTTTCTTT
CASSFRGIDTEAFF
>few|-|TRBJ1-2|TRBV18
TGTGCCAGCTCACCGGAAAGGGGAATCGGCTACACCTTC
CASSPERGIGYTF